The rows below give T cell receptor beta chains drawn from one sample of a study of shared clonotypes between healthy human individuals. Sequencing used immunoSEQ multiplex PCR; TCRdb keeps in-frame clones, though not all of them. The table lists around 550,000 clones, 95% to 97% of them singletons. Sample: naive CD4+ T cells sorted from blood. These receptors came from a woman in her twenties or thirties in good health. CDR3s include the opening cysteine and the closing phenylalanine or tryptophan. Fields, in order: clone size, V gene, D gene, J gene, CDR3 DNA, CDR3 protein. D genes are given only for firm matches. The size entry is marked missing in some rows and otherwise reads once, few, many or a size class.

>-|TRBV18|-|TRBJ2-3
TGTGCCAGCTCACCAGCCGGGGCCGGTACGCAGTATTTT
CASSPAGAGTQYF
>-|TRBV10-2|-|TRBJ2-1
TGCGCCAGCAGTTCTTCAGGGGGGGCTTCCAATGAGCAGTTCTTC
CASSSSGGASNEQFF
>-|TRBV7-2|TRBD2|TRBJ2-2
TGTGCCAGCAGCTCTATGGGACTAGCGGACACCGGGGAGCTGTTTTTT
CASSSMGLADTGELFF
>-|TRBV18|-|TRBJ2-5
TGTGCCAGCTCACGGGACACACAAGAGACCCAGTACTTC
CASSRDTQETQYF
>-|TRBV29-1|TRBD1|TRBJ2-6
TGCAGCGTCGGACAGGGGACGAAGTTTGGGGCCAACGTCCTGACTTTC
CSVGQGTKFGANVLTF
>once|TRBV28|-|TRBJ2-7
TGTGCCAGCAGTTTAGGGACACTCGGGTACGAGCAGTACTTC
CASSLGTLGYEQYF
>-|TRBV27|-|TRBJ2-7
TGTGCCAGCAGATACAGGAACTCCCTCTCCTACGAGCAGTACTTC
CASRYRNSLSYEQYF
>-|TRBV6-1|-|TRBJ2-7
TGTGCCAGCAGTGAAGCGGGTGAGCAGTACTTC
CASSEAGEQYF
>-|TRBV5-5|TRBD2|TRBJ2-3
TGTGCCAGCAGCTTAGGTCTAGCGGGAGAGTGGGCAGATACGCAGTATTTT
CASSLGLAGEWADTQYF
>-|TRBV6-6|-|TRBJ2-2
TGTGCCAGCAGTTACTCTTCATCCGGGGAGCTGTTTTTT
CASSYSSSGELFF
>-|TRBV7-2|-|TRBJ2-1
TGTGCCAGCAGCTTTGGGGGTATTAGCTCCTACAATGAGCAGTTCTTC
CASSFGGISSYNEQFF
>-|TRBV28|-|TRBJ2-7
TGTGCCAGCAGTAACTTGACCTCCTACGAGCAGTACTTC
CASSNLTSYEQYF
>-|TRBV11-2|TRBD1|TRBJ1-3
TGTGCCAGCAGCCTCACCCAGGGGGCGGCGGGAAACACCATATATTTT
CASSLTQGAAGNTIYF
>once|TRBV29-1|-|TRBJ2-1
TGCAGCGCCTTTTCCGGGGTTTCCTACAATGAGCAGTTCTTC
CSAFSGVSYNEQFF
>once|TRBV28|-|TRBJ1-6
TGTGCCAGCGAGGCGGGCACGGGTCCACCCCTCCACTTT
CASEAGTGPPLHF
>-|TRBV7-2|TRBD1|TRBJ1-1
TGTGCCAGCAGCTTAAACAGGGGATCCACTGAAGCTTTCTTT
CASSLNRGSTEAFF
>-|TRBV7-3|TRBD2|TRBJ2-1
TGTGCCAGCAGCTTAACTCGACTAGCGGGAATTGAGCAGTTCTTC
CASSLTRLAGIEQFF
>-|TRBV27|-|TRBJ2-7
TGTGCCAGCCGCTCTCTGGGGTACGAGCAGTACTTC
CASRSLGYEQYF
>-|TRBV5-4|TRBD1|TRBJ2-7
TGTGCCAGCAGCACCCCAGGACAGGGGCCCTACGAGCAGTACTTC
CASSTPGQGPYEQYF
>-|TRBV28|-|TRBJ2-7
TGTGCCACCAGATTTAGGGCTAGTTATTACGAGCAGTACTTC
CATRFRASYYEQYF
>-|TRBV5-8|-|TRBJ1-1
TGTGCCAGCAGCTTCCCTTTTATTCGGAACACTGAAGCTTTCTTT
CASSFPFIRNTEAFF
>-|TRBV29-1|-|TRBJ2-7
TGCAGCGTTGGAGCCCCGCGCTACGAGCAGTACTTC
CSVGAPRYEQYF